This entry is about one TCR beta chain. What it recognizes is unknown. These data come from a study of T cells in Graves' hyperthyroidism and ophthalmopathy. The overall study: Upon initial diagnosis and before any treatment, peripheral blood was collected.

Exclusion of patients followed from uncontrolled infection, other autoimmune disease, pregnancy or lactation. The PBMCs studied were ones that came from approximately 9.9 ml fresh peripheral blood. The TCR beta CDR3 regions underwent amplification using RNA transcripts as the source. TCR CDR3 underwent first-round RT-PCR with the HTBI primer set. TCRdb reanalysed the multiplex PCR reads using MiXCR and keeps one entry per CDR3 protein. The repertoire consists of over 300,000 distinct CDR3 sequences, with around 13% occurring once and the leading ten covering approximately 9.9%. Study-wide results and caveats: The majority of expanded thyroid clonotypes above 0.001 also appeared in blood.

This receptor was obtained from a woman aged 60-75 years with Graves' hyperthyroidism. Sequenced: blood.

In DNA, the CDR3 is TGCAGCGTAACGACTAGCGGGAGCTATGAGCAGTACTTC. It encodes CSVTTSGSYEQYF. V and J are TRBV29-1 and TRBJ2-7, with 12 bases identical to TRBD2. Germline CDR1 is SQVTM and CDR2 is ANQGSEA. Trimming removed 6 bases from V and 7 bases from J; junction bases left unmatched: 7. This CDR3 spans 13 amino acids.